This TCR beta chain was captured in a study of beta chain features in type 1 diabetes. Study results and limitations: There was a moderate but significant shortening of TCRB CDR3s in all four CD4+ subsets of Type 1 diabetes patients. Highly expressing activated T cells could be over-counted with a cDNA template. Among type 1 diabetes patients, VDJ junctions had fewer insertions and more deletions.

Isolated RNA was reverse transcribed in full, so expressed TCRB transcripts were sequenced. Assay used: immunoSEQ multiplex PCR; TCRdb lists only in-frame clones, some missing. The sample has over 200,000 clones; approximately 10% are singletons. V shed 0 bases, J shed 13 bases, and the junction held 13 bases outside the gene matches. Germline V gene sequence: CDR1 GTSNPN, CDR2 SVGIG (reference sequence). The length of the CDR3 is 14 residues. On average, the one heparinised blood draw given by each donor was 90 to 150 mL. Over 95% purity was reached by all sorted populations. Concerning this clone itself: Its antigen is unknown.

Sequencing was performed on naive CD4+ T cells from blood. The clonotype originates from a man aged 25 to 45 with type 1 diabetes. V and J are TRBV30 and TRBJ1-2; 8 bases match TRBD1. The CDR3 spells CAWSVLVWQGAFTF. The CDR3 DNA sequence: TGTGCCTGGAGTGTACTAGTATGGCAGGGGGCGTTCACCTTC.